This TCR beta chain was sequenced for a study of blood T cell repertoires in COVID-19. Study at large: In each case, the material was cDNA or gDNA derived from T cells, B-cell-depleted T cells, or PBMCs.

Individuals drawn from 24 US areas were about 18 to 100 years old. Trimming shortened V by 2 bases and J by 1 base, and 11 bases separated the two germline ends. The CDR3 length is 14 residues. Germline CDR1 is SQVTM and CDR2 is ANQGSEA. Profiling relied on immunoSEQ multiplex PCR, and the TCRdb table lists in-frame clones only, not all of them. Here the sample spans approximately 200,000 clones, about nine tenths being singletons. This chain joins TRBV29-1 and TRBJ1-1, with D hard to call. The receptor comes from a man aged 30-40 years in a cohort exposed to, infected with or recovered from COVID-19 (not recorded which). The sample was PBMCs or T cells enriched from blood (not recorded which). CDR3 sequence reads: CSVEKSSPNTEAFF. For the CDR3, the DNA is TGCAGCGTTGAAAAGAGTAGCCCGAACACTGAAGCTTTCTTT.